Given below is one T cell receptor (beta chain) in context. As yet, its antigen is unknown. The sample is drawn from a study of blood T cells in healthy people across ages. PBMCs were isolated at a quantity of at least 7 million per sample. The CDR3 spans 13 residues. Deletions cut 1 base from V and 3 bases from J, with 7 bases between. Germline CDR1 and CDR2: SGHRS and YFSETQ. The study's findings and limits: Estimated diversity, derived from one million T cells, was regarded as an underestimate. PBMC samples, being unsorted, prevented any conclusive comparison of naive and antigen-experienced cells. Strong correlation was found linking TCR beta diversity to naive T cell percentage.

Next came a second PCR, run for about 7 to 12 cycles, which used a sample-barcoded 5' primer along with a J-beta primer mix. MiXCR was run by TCRdb on the 5' RACE reads, yielding one entry per CDR3 protein. The repertoire holds about 2 million distinct CDR3 sequences, with roughly 49% as singletons. Sequencing was done on a sample of blood. This sequence was found in a woman aged 40 to 50 in good health. J is TRBJ2-5 and V is TRBV5-1; D is unclear. The CDR3 reads CASSLIVEETQYF. The CDR3 DNA sequence: TGCGCCAGCAGCTTGATTGTAGAAGAGACCCAGTACTTC.